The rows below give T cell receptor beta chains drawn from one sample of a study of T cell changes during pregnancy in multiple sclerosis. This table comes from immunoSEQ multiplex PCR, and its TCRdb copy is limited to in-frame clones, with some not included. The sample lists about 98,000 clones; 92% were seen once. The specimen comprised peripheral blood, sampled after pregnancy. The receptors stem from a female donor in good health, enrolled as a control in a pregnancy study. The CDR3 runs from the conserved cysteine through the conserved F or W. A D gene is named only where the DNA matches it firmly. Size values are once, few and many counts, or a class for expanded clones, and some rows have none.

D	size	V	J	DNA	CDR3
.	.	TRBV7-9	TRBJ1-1	TGTGCCAGTTCCTATCCGAACACTGAAGCTTTCTTT	CASSYPNTEAFF
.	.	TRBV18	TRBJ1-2	TGTGCCAGCTCACCACTCACGGGGAACTATGGCTACACCTTC	CASSPLTGNYGYTF
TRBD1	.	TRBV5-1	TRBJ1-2	TGCGCCAGCAGCACGGGACAGGGCGGAGGGGGCTACACCTTC	CASSTGQGGGGYTF
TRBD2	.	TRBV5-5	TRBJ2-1	TGTGCCAGCAGCTTGGGTAGCGGGGCCAACAATGAGCAGTTCTTC	CASSLGSGANNEQFF
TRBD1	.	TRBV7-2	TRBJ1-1	TGTGCCAGCAGCGCGGGGACAGGGAACACTGAAGCTTTCTTT	CASSAGTGNTEAFF
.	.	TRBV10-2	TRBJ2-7	TGCGCCAGCAAGTCGGTAGCGGACTACGAGCAGTACTTC	CASKSVADYEQYF
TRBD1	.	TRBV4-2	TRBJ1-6	TGTGCCAGCAGCCAAGTCATAGACAGGGTTTCACCCCTCCACTTT	CASSQVIDRVSPLHF
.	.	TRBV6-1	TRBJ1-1	TGTGCCAGCAGAGCAGCCCCGGGAGCTTTCTTT	CASRAAPGAFF
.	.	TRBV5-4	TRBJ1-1	TGTGCCAGCAGCTTGGGCGGGGGCGGCACTGAAGCTTTCTTT	CASSLGGGGTEAFF
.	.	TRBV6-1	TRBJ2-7	TGTGCCAGCAGTGAACCGGAGGGAGGTTACGAGCAGTACTTC	CASSEPEGGYEQYF
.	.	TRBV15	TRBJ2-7	TGTGCCACCAGCAGACTCCGTTTCCACGAGCAGTACTTC	CATSRLRFHEQYF
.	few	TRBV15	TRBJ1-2	TGTGCCACCCGGAACAGACGGACTTTAGAATCTGGCTACACCTTC	CATRNRRTLESGYTF
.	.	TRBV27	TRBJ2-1	TGTGCCAGCAGTTCCCGACAGGCCGCCTACAATGAGCAGTTCTTC	CASSSRQAAYNEQFF
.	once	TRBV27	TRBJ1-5	TGTGCCAGCAGTTTCGACGGACTCAATCAGCCCCAGCATTTT	CASSFDGLNQPQHF
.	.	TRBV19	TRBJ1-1	TGTGCCAGTACCTATGGGCCTCTCAGCACTGAAGCTTTCTTT	CASTYGPLSTEAFF
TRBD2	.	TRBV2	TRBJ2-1	TGTGCCAGCAGTGGTACGGGAGGCTCCTACAATGAGCAGTTCTTC	CASSGTGGSYNEQFF
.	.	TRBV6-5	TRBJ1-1	TGTGCCACAAGGGGGACGCTGAACACTGAAGCTTTCTTT	CATRGTLNTEAFF
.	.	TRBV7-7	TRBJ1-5	TGTGCTAGCACCCTGAACCGGGGAGCGCTTTGGCATAGCAATCAGCCCCAGCATTTT	CASTLNRGALWHSNQPQHF
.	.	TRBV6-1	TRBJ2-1	TGTGCCAGCAGTGAAGAAGTAGCCCACTCTTACAATGAGCAGTTCTTC	CASSEEVAHSYNEQFF
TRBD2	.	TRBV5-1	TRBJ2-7	TGCGCCAGCAGCTCCGGAGGGACTAGCGTGTTCTCCTACGAGCAGTACTTC	CASSSGGTSVFSYEQYF
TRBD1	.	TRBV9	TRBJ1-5	TGTGCCAGCAGCGCAGGACAGGGCGATCAGCCCCAGCATTTT	CASSAGQGDQPQHF
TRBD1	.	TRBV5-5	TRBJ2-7	TGTGCCAGCAGCTTGGGTTGGGACAGAGCTTACGAGCAGTACTTC	CASSLGWDRAYEQYF
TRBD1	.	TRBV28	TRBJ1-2	TGTGCCAGCAGTCTTAGCCTTATCCGGGACAGGGACTTC	CASSLSLIRDRDF
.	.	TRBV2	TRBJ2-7	TGTGCCAGCAGTGCCAACAGGGGGGGGACCTACGAGCAGTACTTC	CASSANRGGTYEQYF
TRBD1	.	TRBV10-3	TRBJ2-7	TGTGCCATCAGAAGGGACAGGAGGTCCCACGAGCAGTACTTC	CAIRRDRRSHEQYF
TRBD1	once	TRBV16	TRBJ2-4	TGTGCCAGCAGCAGGGGACAGGGGGCTGGCAAAAACATTCAGTACTTC	CASSRGQGAGKNIQYF
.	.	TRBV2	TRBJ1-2	TGTGCCACCCAGACTGGATTTAACTATGGCTACACCTTC	CATQTGFNYGYTF
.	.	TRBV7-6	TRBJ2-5	TGTGCCAGCAGCTTATTCAGTGGGGGCGGGCAAGAGACCCAGTACTTC	CASSLFSGGGQETQYF
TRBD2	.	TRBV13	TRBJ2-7	TGTGCCAGCAAAAGACCGGGGGGTCGAGAGCAGTACTTC	CASKRPGGREQYF
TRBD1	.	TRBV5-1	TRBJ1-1	TGCGCCAGCAGCTTGGAGAGACAGGGGTTGAACACTGAAGCTTTCTTT	CASSLERQGLNTEAFF
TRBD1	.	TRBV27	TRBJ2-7	TGTGCCAGCAGTTTACCAGGGGGCGGCGAGCAGTACTTC	CASSLPGGGEQYF
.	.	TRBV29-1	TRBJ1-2	TGCAGCGTTGGTGGAGGGACTCGCTATGGCTACACCTTC	CSVGGGTRYGYTF
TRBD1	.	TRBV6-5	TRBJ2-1	TGTGCCAGCAGGCCTAACACAGGGGGACGTGAGCAGTTCTTC	CASRPNTGGREQFF
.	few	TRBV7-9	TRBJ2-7	TGTGCCAGCAGCCAGACATCCGGAACCTACGAGCAGTACTTC	CASSQTSGTYEQYF
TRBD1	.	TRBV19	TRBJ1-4	TGTGCCAGTAGTCTAACAGGGGGCCCTGAAAAACTGTTTTTT	CASSLTGGPEKLFF
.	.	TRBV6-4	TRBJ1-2	TGTGCCAGCAGTGACGGGGGGGCCCATGGCTACACCTTC	CASSDGGAHGYTF
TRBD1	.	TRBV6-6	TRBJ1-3	TGTGCCAGCAGCAACAGGGGCCCCATATATTTT	CASSNRGPIYF
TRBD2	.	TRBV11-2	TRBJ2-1	TGTGCCAGCAGCCCTTCGTCGCTAGCGGGGGGCAACAATGAGCAGTTCTTC	CASSPSSLAGGNNEQFF
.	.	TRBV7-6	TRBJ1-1	TGTGCCAGCAGCTCTAGTAGGGAGACTGGGAACACTGAAGCTTTCTTT	CASSSSRETGNTEAFF
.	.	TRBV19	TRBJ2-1	TGTGCCAGTAGGTCCCGGGAAAGATTATACAATGAGCAGTTCTTC	CASRSRERLYNEQFF